These T cell receptor beta chains were read from a single sample in a study of shared clonotypes between healthy human individuals. Assay: immunoSEQ multiplex PCR; the TCRdb copy retains only in-frame clones and omits some. The sample consists of about a million clones, 70% to 85% of them appearing once. Sequenced input: memory CD4+ T cells from PBMCs. These receptors were collected from a man between 18 and 29 years old in good health. Some clones in this sample may be carry-over from other donors' samples. Each CDR3 is given with its conserved first and last residue. The D gene is left open where the match is weak. Size values are once, few and many counts, or a class for expanded clones, and some rows have none.

NA TRBJ2-7 TRBV5-6 NA CASSFVGVGEQYF TGTGCCAGCAGCTTTGTGGGAGTGGGTGAGCAGTACTTC
NA TRBJ2-7 TRBV6-5 NA CASSSPGLTYEQYF TGTGCCAGCAGTTCACCTGGACTTACCTACGAGCAGTACTTC
TRBD2 TRBJ2-7 TRBV7-8 NA CASSFGLATEQYF TGTGCCAGCAGCTTTGGACTAGCGACCGAGCAGTACTTC
NA TRBJ1-2 TRBV5-1 many CASSLRQGVGYTF TGCGCCAGCAGCTTGAGGCAGGGCGTTGGCTACACCTTC
NA TRBJ1-3 TRBV29-1 once CSVDSSRDSGNTIYF TGCAGCGTTGATTCATCCCGAGATTCTGGAAACACCATATATTTT
NA TRBJ1-2 TRBV15 NA CATSRDLGGYTF TGTGCCACCAGCAGAGATCTCGGTGGCTACACCTTC
NA TRBJ1-1 TRBV6-5 NA CASSYWTGVTTEAFF TGTGCCAGCAGTTATTGGACGGGAGTTACCACTGAAGCTTTCTTT
NA TRBJ2-7 TRBV5-1 NA CASSIIGNSYEQYF TGCGCCAGCAGCATAATCGGGAACTCCTACGAGCAGTACTTC
NA TRBJ1-2 TRBV6-6 NA CASSAPGRATNYGYTF TGTGCCAGCAGTGCCCCCGGCAGGGCCACTAACTATGGCTACACCTTC
TRBD1 TRBJ2-7 TRBV6-6 once CASSSTSGTGGREHYF TGTGCCAGCAGTTCCACCTCCGGGACAGGGGGTCGTGAGCACTACTTC
NA TRBJ2-5 TRBV7-9 NA CASSSEQGSRETQYF TGTGCCAGCAGCTCAGAACAGGGTTCTAGAGAGACCCAGTACTTC
NA TRBJ1-3 TRBV28 NA CASERMDGGTIYF TGTGCCAGTGAAAGAATGGATGGCGGCACCATATATTTT
TRBD2 TRBJ2-1 TRBV14 NA CASSPGLAGRGYNEQFF TGTGCCAGCAGCCCGGGACTAGCGGGTCGGGGCTACAATGAGCAGTTCTTC
NA TRBJ2-5 TRBV5-1 few CASSLASGHQETQYF TGCGCCAGCAGCTTGGCCAGCGGACACCAAGAGACCCAGTACTTC
NA TRBJ1-1 TRBV7-2 NA CASSSVRPGRNTEAFF TGTGCCAGCAGCTCCGTGCGACCGGGACGGAACACTGAAGCTTTCTTT
TRBD2 TRBJ2-7 TRBV10-3 NA CAIRPSGGPYEQYF TGTGCCATCAGGCCCTCGGGAGGGCCCTACGAGCAGTACTTC
NA TRBJ1-2 TRBV4-2 few CASSQRSQGYGYTF TGTGCCAGCAGCCAACGTAGCCAGGGCTATGGCTACACCTTC
TRBD1 TRBJ2-1 TRBV29-1 NA CSVEMTGGSLAEQFF TGCAGCGTTGAGATGACAGGGGGCTCGTTAGCTGAGCAGTTCTTC
TRBD1 TRBJ1-1 TRBV2 NA CASSGGQGSVTEAFF TGTGCCAGCAGTGGGGGACAGGGGAGTGTAACTGAAGCTTTCTTT
TRBD2 TRBJ2-2 TRBV7-9 NA CASSRTSGSGNTGELFF TGTGCCAGCAGCCGGACTAGCGGGAGTGGGAACACCGGGGAGCTGTTTTTT
NA TRBJ2-7 TRBV19 NA CASSATGQVKPEQYF TGTGCCAGTAGTGCGACAGGCCAGGTTAAACCCGAGCAGTACTTC
NA TRBJ2-7 TRBV4-2 NA CASSQDPQAVVEQYF TGTGCCAGCAGCCAAGACCCCCAAGCAGTTGTCGAGCAGTACTTC
TRBD1 TRBJ1-2 TRBV11-2 few CASSPSRGYGYTF TGTGCCAGCAGCCCTTCCAGGGGGTATGGCTACACCTTC
NA TRBJ2-6 TRBV6-5 NA CASSKQGANVLTF TGTGCCAGCAGTAAACAGGGGGCCAACGTCCTGACTTTC
TRBD1 TRBJ2-2 TRBV27 NA CASSFQLRQGDTGELFF TGTGCCAGCAGTTTTCAGCTGAGACAGGGGGACACCGGGGAGCTGTTTTTT
NA TRBJ2-7 TRBV28 NA CASRPPGSAYEQYF TGTGCCAGCCGCCCCCCGGGCAGTGCCTACGAGCAGTACTTC
NA TRBJ2-7 TRBV11-3 NA CASSLDWDPWKRDEQYF TGTGCCAGCAGCTTAGATTGGGACCCATGGAAGAGGGACGAGCAGTACTTC
NA TRBJ1-1 TRBV29-1 NA CSVGRGPTNTEAFF TGCAGCGTTGGCAGGGGCCCTACAAACACTGAAGCTTTCTTT
TRBD2 TRBJ2-1 TRBV7-2 NA CASSRGREGYNEQFF TGTGCCAGCAGCCGTGGGCGGGAGGGCTACAATGAGCAGTTCTTC
NA TRBJ2-7 TRBV18 NA CASSAGVERPYEQYF TGTGCCAGCTCGGCCGGGGTCGAGCGCCCCTACGAGCAGTACTTC
TRBD2 TRBJ2-3 TRBV27 once CASSSWTSGRDTQYF TGTGCCAGCAGTTCCTGGACTAGCGGGAGAGATACGCAGTATTTT
NA TRBJ1-4 TRBV28 NA CASSYQGLSNEKLFF TGTGCCAGCAGTTATCAGGGTTTATCGAATGAAAAACTGTTTTTT
TRBD2 TRBJ2-1 TRBV6-5 once CASKLAGDYNEQFF TGTGCCAGCAAACTAGCGGGAGACTACAATGAGCAGTTCTTC
NA TRBJ2-7 TRBV18 NA CASSPLSGLPTEQYF TGTGCCAGCTCACCATTATCGGGACTCCCCACCGAGCAGTACTTC
TRBD1 TRBJ2-1 TRBV2 NA CASSEYRGNEQFF TGTGCCAGCAGTGAATACAGGGGCAATGAGCAGTTCTTC
TRBD1 TRBJ2-1 TRBV5-1 NA CASSGRTGHNEQFF TGCGCCAGCAGTGGGCGGACAGGGCACAATGAGCAGTTCTTC
NA TRBJ2-1 TRBV27 few CASSRADRSSYNEQFF TGTGCCAGCAGCCGAGCGGATCGTAGCTCCTACAATGAGCAGTTCTTC
NA TRBJ1-5 TRBV10-2 NA CASRPDSHQPQHF TGCGCCAGCAGACCTGACAGTCATCAGCCCCAGCATTTT
NA TRBJ2-7 TRBV27 NA CASSFRGSSYEQYF TGTGCCAGCAGTTTCCGGGGAAGCTCCTACGAGCAGTACTTC
TRBD2 TRBJ2-7 TRBV10-1 NA CASSSGTSGSRSSYEQYF TGCGCCAGCAGTTCTGGGACTAGCGGGAGCCGTAGCTCCTACGAGCAGTACTTC
NA TRBJ2-2 TRBV4-1 NA CASSPGLGANTGELFF TGCGCCAGCAGCCCGGGGCTGGGGGCCAACACCGGGGAGCTGTTTTTT
NA TRBJ1-1 TRBV9 many CASSVLRDGNTEAFF TGTGCCAGCAGCGTACTCCGAGACGGGAACACTGAAGCTTTCTTT
NA TRBJ2-5 TRBV6-5 NA CASSAGRLQETQYF TGTGCCAGCAGTGCGGGACGCCTCCAAGAGACCCAGTACTTC
NA TRBJ1-2 TRBV27 NA CASITGGYTF TGTGCCAGTATAACTGGTGGCTACACCTTC
TRBD1 TRBJ2-7 TRBV7-9 NA CASSTRGNIYEQYF TGTGCCAGCAGCACCAGGGGGAACATTTACGAGCAGTACTTC
TRBD1 TRBJ1-2 TRBV19 once CATSTGGASPYGYTF TGTGCCACCTCGACAGGGGGCGCCTCCCCTTATGGCTACACCTTC
NA TRBJ2-3 TRBV4-3 once CASSQVGGVADTQYF TGCGCCAGCAGCCAAGTCGGAGGGGTTGCCGATACGCAGTATTTT
TRBD2 TRBJ2-3 TRBV27 once CASSPGTTQSTQYF TGTGCCAGCAGTCCTGGGACTACCCAAAGTACGCAGTATTTT
NA TRBJ2-1 TRBV28 NA CASSSISAAPGYNEQFF TGTGCCAGCAGTTCCATATCGGCCGCCCCGGGGTACAATGAGCAGTTCTTC
NA TRBJ1-3 TRBV19 NA CASVTLLGSGNTIYF TGTGCCTCCGTCACCCTCCTGGGCTCTGGAAACACCATATATTTT
TRBD1 TRBJ1-1 TRBV5-4 few CASSSAGQMNTEAFF TGTGCCAGCAGCTCAGCGGGACAGATGAACACTGAAGCTTTCTTT
NA TRBJ2-7 TRBV7-2 NA CASSLGAGYEQYF TGTGCCAGCAGCTTAGGGGCGGGGTACGAGCAGTACTTC
NA TRBJ2-3 TRBV5-1 NA CASSLEALDGDTQYF TGCGCCAGCAGCTTGGAGGCCCTAGATGGAGATACGCAGTATTTT